The entry that follows covers one TCR beta chain sequence. Its antigen is still unknown. This record belongs to a study of shared clonotypes between healthy human individuals. Across the whole study: Each donor's CD4 naive and CD4 memory cells filled three plates apiece, CD8 naive two, and CD8 memory one. Whole-study findings and limits: Donors were few, which limited the genetic and exposure-history diversity represented. Sampling covered blood only; tissue repertoires likely differ.

Per the study methods: ImmunoSEQ junction-only sequences lacked quality scores, so their filtering differed. This table comes from immunoSEQ multiplex PCR, and its TCRdb copy is limited to in-frame clones, with some not included. The D gene and trimming were derived from the DNA, and the V and J assignments and clone size from that table. The data hold 1.6 million or so clones, with approximately 98.5% observed a single time. The TCR was taken from a man younger than 45 in good health. The material sequenced was naive CD4+ T cells sorted from blood. Subset here: CD45RA+ positively selected.

Written as DNA, the CDR3 is TGTGCCAGCAGTGAAGTGGAGACAGTCCCCTATGGCTACACCTTC. Its translation: CASSEVETVPYGYTF. The chain couples TRBV2 to TRBJ1-2, with D possibly TRBD1 on 5 matching bases. V lost 1 base and J lost 4, with 13 bases in between. This CDR3 spans 15 amino acids. Germline CDR1 SNHLY, CDR2 FYNNEI.